The 14 T cell receptor beta chains presented below share a single source sample, sequenced in a study of T-cell reconstitution after alpha-beta-depleted transplantation in children (dated by TCRdb to about 2016). Reading the label with the study, this specimen's treatment or condition is: allogeneic hematopoietic cell transplantation with graft depleted of TCRalphabeta T cells and CD19 B cells. Libraries were made using PCR. Sequencing instrument: Illumina HiSeq 2500. Molecular barcoding was employed in the preparation of TCR libraries, with unique molecular identifiers being used to normalize TCRbeta repertoire quantification. TCRdb's own reprocessing of the public reads used fastp at Q25 and MiXCR and kept productive beta chains. Every entry covers one CDR3 protein and lists the most common genes and DNA from its rows. For this sample the table gives about 580,000 distinct CDR3 sequences, of which under 25% were detected only once. The top ten hold roughly 14% of the sample.

Specimen: PBMCs, mostly from graft donor cells, collected 360 days after TCRalphabeta/CD19-depleted stem cell transplant. The receptors come from a boy under two years old who had a stem cell transplant for acute myeloid leukemia, so the T cells may come from the graft donor.

The V and J genes are TRBV28 and TRBJ2-3; 9 bases fit TRBD2. The CDR3 sequence is 16 residues long. With V trimmed by 4 bases and J by 4 bases, 9 bases remained unmatched. CDR1 is MDHEN, CDR2 SYDVKM, per germline. The CDR3 is CASSWGSGGSSDTQYF. The CDR3 DNA follows: TGTGCCAGCAGTTGGGGCAGCGGGGGGAGTTCAGATACGCAGTATTTT.

This clonotype was seen at least ten times. V and J are TRBV7-2 and TRBJ2-5, with D unresolved. Germline loops: CDR1 SGHTA, CDR2 FQGNSA. The V and J ends lost 1 base and 4 bases respectively, with 10 bases between them. This CDR3 has 14 amino acids. CDR3 sequence (DNA): TGTGCCAGCAGCTTAGGGGTCAGCCGAGAGACCCAGTACTTC. It yields the protein CASSLGVSRETQYF.

The chain couples TRBV20-1 to TRBJ2-1; unclear D gene. V was clipped by 4 bases and J by 12 bases, with 16 bases between them. Per the germline V gene, CDR1 is DFQATT and CDR2 is SNEGSKA (reference sequence). The CDR3 loop spans 12 amino acids. The DNA for the CDR3 is TGCAGTGCTAATTCGATGGGCCGTGGGCAGTTCTTC. It codes for CSANSMGRGQFF.

At least ten counts were recorded for this clonotype. CDR3 coding DNA: TGCAGTGCCGCCCAGACTAGCGCGGAGACCCAGTACTTC. Its translation is CSAAQTSAETQYF. The V gene is TRBV20-1, the J gene TRBJ2-5; 8 nucleotides agree with TRBD2. The CDR3 totals 13 residues. From germline, CDR1 is DFQATT and CDR2 SNEGSKA (reference sequence). Unmatched junction bases numbered 8, after V lost 6 bases and J lost 5 bases.

This clonotype came up many times. The chain combines TRBV3-1 with TRBJ2-1, with TRBD1 matching over 9 bases. The CDR3 runs to 16 residues. With 3 bases clipped from V and 7 bases from J, the junction kept 10 bases outside the gene matches. The germline gives CDR1 LGHDT, CDR2 YNNKEL (reference sequence). The CDR3 here is CASSQIPRGQGNEQFF. CDR3 bases: TGTGCCAGCAGCCAGATCCCCAGGGGACAGGGAAATGAGCAGTTCTTC.

For this clonotype: One base away lies a much larger clone, so this may be a sequencing read error. The CDR3 nucleotides are TGTGTCAGCAGCCGACCGACAGCCCAAGAGACCCAGTACTTC. Translated: CVSSRPTAQETQYF. The chain combines TRBV7-2 with TRBJ2-5, with D tentatively TRBD1 (5 bases). Germline assignment: CDR1 SGHTA and CDR2 FQGNSA. The CDR3 runs to 14 residues.

This clonotype was picked up many times. One junction end does not reproduce the germline sequence, and a read error may be involved. The rearrangement uses TRBV7-6 and TRBJ2-1, with D possibly TRBD1 on 6 matching bases. This CDR3 comprises 14 residues. Germline loops: CDR1 SGHVS, CDR2 FNYEAQ. CDR3 region: CASSLGGTYNEQFF. As DNA, the CDR3 is TGCGCCAGCAGCTTAGGGGGTACCTACAATGAGCAGTTCTTC.

In its sample, this clonotype was seen many times. V usage is TRBV12-3 or TRBV12-4 and J usage is TRBJ2-5; TRBD1 matches at 7 bases. The V and J ends lost 3 bases and 4 bases, in that order; junction bases with no gene match: 2. The CDR3 is 13 residues long. CDR3 sequence (DNA): TGTGCCAGCAGTTTGTCAGGGGGAGAGACCCAGTACTTC. Protein: CASSLSGGETQYF.

The chain carries TRBV4-3 and TRBJ2-1; D may be TRBD1 (6 bases). Germline lookup yields CDR1 LGHNA and CDR2 YSLEER. The CDR3 sequence is 17 residues long. Trimming stripped 3 bases from V and 0 bases from J, with 15 bases between. CDR3 protein: CASSQGVRGSSYNEQFF. The CDR3 DNA reads TGCGCCAGCAGCCAGGGGGTGAGGGGGAGCTCCTACAATGAGCAGTTCTTC.

Many counts were recorded for this clonotype. The chain links TRBV5-1 to TRBJ1-6; 7 nucleotides align to TRBD1. J was trimmed by 7 bases and V by 0 bases; bases with no gene match: 4. The CDR3 loop spans 15 amino acids. Germline assignment: CDR1 SGHRS and CDR2 YFSETQ. The CDR3 DNA follows: TGCGCCAGCAGCTTGGCGGGGACAGCCAATTCACCCCTCCACTTT. Its protein is CASSLAGTANSPLHF.

This clonotype was observed at least ten times. The chain couples TRBV29-1 to TRBJ2-3, with D perhaps assigned TRBD1 or TRBD2 (5 bases each). Germline V gene lookup returns CDR1 SQVTM and CDR2 ANQGSEA. Deletions cut 1 base from V and 8 bases from J, with 22 bases between. The CDR3 covers 16 residues. CDR3 amino acids: CSVEGGPGHPDFTQYF. Written as DNA, the CDR3 is TGCAGCGTTGAAGGAGGGCCAGGACACCCTGACTTTACGCAGTATTTT.

This clonotype was observed many times. V is TRBV6-5 and J is TRBJ2-5, with a tentative D call TRBD2 (6 bases). CDR1 and CDR2 from the germline V gene are MNHEY and SVGAGI. V dropped 4 bases and J dropped 1 base, with 19 bases sitting between them. The CDR3 spans 17 residues. The DNA for the CDR3 is TGTGCCAGCAGTTTCATTCGGGGCGGGGATTTCCAAGAGACCCAGTACTTC. Protein sequence: CASSFIRGGDFQETQYF.

This clonotype was observed a few times. The chain couples TRBV20-1 to TRBJ2-3; D may be TRBD1 (5 bases). The CDR3 loop spans 13 amino acids. In germline, CDR1 is DFQATT, CDR2 SNEGSKA (reference sequence). V was clipped by 6 bases and J by 2 bases, with 12 bases between them. The CDR3 DNA reads as TGCAGTGCAAAACAGGCCTACACAGATACGCAGTATTTT. This sequence encodes CSAKQAYTDTQYF.

There are many counts of this clonotype. The J gene is TRBJ2-1, the V gene TRBV6-5; 11 bases are a match to TRBD2. CDR1 and CDR2 (germline): MNHEY, SVGAGI. This CDR3 has 16 amino acids. The V and J ends lost 1 base and 15 bases, in that order; junction bases with no gene match: 14. CDR3 coding DNA: TGTGCCAGCAGTTACTTCTCCCTAGCGGGGGGTGGGGGGCTGTTCTTC. It codes for CASSYFSLAGGGGLFF.